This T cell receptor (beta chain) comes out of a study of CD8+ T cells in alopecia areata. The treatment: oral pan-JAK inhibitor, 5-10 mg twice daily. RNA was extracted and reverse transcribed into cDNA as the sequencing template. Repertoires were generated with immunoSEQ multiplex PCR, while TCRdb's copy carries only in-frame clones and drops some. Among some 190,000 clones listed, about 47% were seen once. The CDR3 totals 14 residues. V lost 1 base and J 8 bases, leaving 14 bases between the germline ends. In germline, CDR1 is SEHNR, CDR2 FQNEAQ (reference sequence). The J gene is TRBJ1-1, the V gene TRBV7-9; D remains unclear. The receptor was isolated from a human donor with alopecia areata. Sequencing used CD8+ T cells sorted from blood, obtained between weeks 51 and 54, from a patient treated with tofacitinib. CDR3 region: CASSLGPTRAEAFF. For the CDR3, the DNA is TGTGCCAGCAGCTTAGGGCCTACCCGCGCCGAAGCTTTCTTT. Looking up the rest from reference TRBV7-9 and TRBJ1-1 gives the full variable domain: DTGVSQNPRHKITKRGQNVTFRCDPISEHNRLYWYRQTLGQGPEFLTYFQNEAQLEKSRLLSDRFSAERPKGSFSTLEIQRTEQGDSAMYLCASSLGPTRAEAFFGQGTRLTVV.